A single sample is the source of the 8 T cell receptor beta chains below, sequenced in a study of T cell repertoires in cytomegalovirus infection. One entry per CDR3 protein results from TCRdb running MiXCR on the reads. This table has 290,000 or so distinct CDR3 sequences, roughly 23% appearing once. The sequencing input was PBMCs. The receptors shown here come from a human donor in good health (CMV status not recorded). Some clones in this sample may be carry-over from other donors' samples.

This clonotype has a count of ten or more. The J gene is TRBJ2-3, the V gene TRBV7-2, with D possibly TRBD2 on 6 matching bases. This CDR3 is built from 15 residues. The V gene lost 0 bases and the J gene lost 15 bases, with 22 bases spanning the gap. Germline CDR1 SGHTA, CDR2 FQGNSA. Here the CDR3 DNA reads TGTGCCAGCAGCTTAGCCTCAAGGGAGACTAGTCGGAAATATTTT. The encoded protein is CASSLASRETSRKYF.

In its sample, this clonotype was seen many times. The chain joins TRBV7-2 to TRBJ1-6, with TRBD1 matching 7 bases. This CDR3 contains 15 residues. The germline CDR1 and CDR2 sequences are SGHTA and FQGNSA. V shed 3 bases, J shed 10 bases, and the junction held 9 bases outside the gene matches. The CDR3 coding sequence is TGTGCCAGCAGCTTGACAGGGACAGTGGACTCACCCCTCCACTTT. It translates to CASSLTGTVDSPLHF.

The rearrangement links TRBV2 to TRBJ2-6; maybe TRBD1 (5 bases). The CDR3 runs 13 residues. CDR1 and CDR2 (germline): SNHLY, FYNNEI. Trimming left V 7 bases short and J 2 bases short, with 6 bases between. The CDR3 protein is CASTGPGANVLTF. The CDR3 bases are TGTGCCAGCACAGGGCCTGGGGCCAACGTCCTGACTTTC. Based on the CDR3 plus reference TRBV2 and TRBJ2-6, the full variable domain is EPEVTQTPSHQVTQMGQEVILRCVPISNHLYFYWYRQILGQKVEFLVSFYNNEISEKSEIFDDQFSVERPDGSNFTLKIRSTKLEDSAMYFCASTGPGANVLTFGAGSRLTVL.

This clonotype was counted at least ten times. V is TRBV7-2 and J is TRBJ2-6; possible D gene TRBD1, 6 bases. Trimming pared 8 bases from V and 0 bases from J, leaving 8 bases between. Germline values: CDR1 SGHTA, CDR2 FQGNSA. The CDR3 has 14 amino acids. CDR3 amino acids: CASWGLSGANVLTF. The CDR3, as DNA: TGTGCCAGCTGGGGGCTCTCTGGGGCCAACGTCCTGACTTTC. Looking up the rest from reference TRBV7-2 and TRBJ2-6 gives the full variable domain: GAGVSQSPSNKVTEKGKDVELRCDPISGHTALYWYRQSLGQGLEFLIYFQGNSAPDKSGLPSDRFSAERTGGSVSTLTIQRTQQEDSAVYLCASWGLSGANVLTFGAGSRLTVL.

This clonotype occurred a few times. The chain carries TRBV7-3 and TRBJ2-2; 10 positions agree with TRBD2. Per germline, CDR1 SGHTA and CDR2 FQGTGA. The CDR3 has 16 residues. The J segment lost 4 bases and the V segment lost 5 bases, leaving 7 bases of the junction unmatched. CDR3 in amino acids: CASSPPAGGTTGELFF. CDR3 DNA sequence: TGTGCCAGCAGCCCCCCAGCGGGGGGGACCACCGGGGAGCTGTTTTTT.

This sequence joins TRBV7-2 and TRBJ2-3; 10 positions match TRBD1. This CDR3 spans 19 amino acids. Trimming took 0 bases from V and 0 from J; bases not matched to a gene: 9. Germline V gene lookup returns CDR1 SGHTA and CDR2 FQGNSA. CDR3 sequence reads: CASSLAYPGQGPSTDTQYF. As DNA, the CDR3 is TGTGCCAGCAGCTTAGCGTATCCGGGACAGGGGCCTAGCACAGATACGCAGTATTTT.

This clonotype was picked up many times. This CDR3 is CASSLVEVSYEQYF. For the CDR3, the DNA is TGTGCCAGCAGCTTAGTGGAGGTCTCCTACGAGCAGTACTTC. The chain links TRBV7-8 to TRBJ2-7, with D possibly matching TRBD2 (5 bases). Germline V gene lookup returns CDR1 SGHVS and CDR2 FQNEAQ. The CDR3 is made up of 14 amino acids. V lost 1 base and J lost 0, with 7 bases in between. Variable domain in full (rest from reference TRBV7-8 and TRBJ2-7): GAGVSQSPRYKVAKRGQDVALRCDPISGHVSLFWYQQALGQGPEFLTYFQNEAQLDKSGLPSDRFFAERPEGSVSTLKIQRTQQEDSAVYLCASSLVEVSYEQYFGPGTRLTVT.

This clonotype was recorded at least ten times. The chain employs TRBV7-2 and TRBJ2-1, with TRBD2 as a possible D gene (6 bases). The CDR3 runs 13 residues. Germline lookup yields CDR1 SGHTA and CDR2 FQGNSA. V was clipped by 5 bases and J by 9 bases, with 14 bases between them. The CDR3: CASSQGLRGEQFF. The CDR3 bases are TGTGCCAGCAGCCAGGGACTGCGGGGTGAGCAGTTCTTC.